This is a list of T cell receptor beta chains from one sample in a study of blood T cell repertoires in COVID-19. Sequencing used immunoSEQ multiplex PCR; TCRdb keeps in-frame clones, though not all of them. The sample yields more than 40,000 clones, over 75% seen once. Sequenced sample: peripheral blood. These receptors were obtained from a man between 50 and 59 years old with active COVID-19. The CDR3 runs from the conserved cysteine through the conserved F or W. Each record gives: J gene, D gene, clone size, V gene, CDR3 protein, CDR3 DNA. D genes are given only for firm matches. Not every row has a clone size; where given, it reads once, few, many or a size class.

TRBJ2-5 | . | . | TRBV5-4 | CASSLTSRGQETQYF | TGTGCCAGCAGCTTGACGTCCCGCGGGCAAGAGACCCAGTACTTC
TRBJ1-1 | . | . | TRBV29-1 | CSATGRGYTEAFF | TGCAGCGCCACAGGGCGAGGGTACACTGAAGCTTTCTTT
TRBJ1-1 | . | . | TRBV9 | CASSVISNTEAFF | TGTGCCAGCAGCGTAATCTCGAACACTGAAGCTTTCTTT
TRBJ1-2 | TRBD1 | . | TRBV3-1/TRBV3-2 | CASTTKGAYGYTF | TGTGCCAGCACTACCAAGGGGGCCTATGGCTACACCTTC
TRBJ2-5 | TRBD2 | . | TRBV11-1 | CASSYRGEEWETQYF | TGTGCCAGCTCTTATCGGGGGGAAGAATGGGAGACCCAGTACTTC
TRBJ2-1 | TRBD2 | . | TRBV5-4 | CASSSPSGGALGEQFF | TGTGCCAGCAGCTCCCCCAGCGGGGGGGCATTGGGTGAGCAGTTCTTC
TRBJ2-1 | TRBD2 | . | TRBV5-6 | CASSSTSGSYNEQFF | TGTGCCAGCAGCTCGACTAGCGGGAGCTACAATGAGCAGTTCTTC
TRBJ2-4 | TRBD1 | . | TRBV7-2 | CASSPDRVLHF | TGTGCCAGCAGCCCTGACAGGGTACTGCACTTC
TRBJ1-1 | . | few | TRBV4-1 | CASSYRTRTEAFF | TGCGCCAGCAGCTATAGAACGAGGACTGAAGCTTTCTTT
TRBJ2-3 | TRBD1 | . | TRBV5-4 | CASSRRQGTDTQYF | TGTGCCAGCAGCAGACGACAGGGAACAGATACGCAGTATTTT
TRBJ2-5 | TRBD2 | . | TRBV7-8 | CASSYDRLAGAQETQYF | TGTGCCAGCAGCTACGACAGACTAGCGGGGGCCCAAGAGACCCAGTACTTC
TRBJ1-4 | . | . | TRBV6-5 | CASTRGVATNEKLFF | TGTGCCAGCACCCGGGGAGTTGCAACTAATGAAAAACTGTTTTTT
TRBJ1-2 | TRBD1 | . | TRBV20-1 | CSASGVTGGYGYTF | TGCAGTGCTAGTGGTGTGACAGGGGGTTATGGCTACACCTTC
TRBJ2-1 | . | . | TRBV19 | CASSIDNQGYNEQFF | TGTGCCAGTAGTATAGATAATCAGGGGTACAATGAGCAGTTCTTC
TRBJ2-3 | . | . | TRBV5-8 | CASRSGQRRVTDTQYF | TGTGCCAGCAGATCAGGACAGCGACGGGTCACAGATACGCAGTATTTT
TRBJ1-1 | TRBD1 | . | TRBV6-2/TRBV6-3 | CASSFTTGASSSTEAFF | TGTGCCAGCAGTTTCACGACAGGGGCGTCTTCGAGCACTGAAGCTTTCTTT
TRBJ1-6 | . | once | TRBV18 | CASSHLPSGTGGAPLHF | TGTGCCAGCTCTCATCTACCGTCCGGGACCGGAGGGGCACCCCTCCACTTT
TRBJ2-2 | TRBD1 | once | TRBV7-9 | CASSLGAGGAVTGELFF | TGTGCCAGCAGCTTAGGAGCAGGGGGCGCGGTCACCGGGGAGCTGTTTTTT
TRBJ2-2 | . | . | TRBV11-2 | CASSSTNTGELFF | TGTGCCAGCAGCTCAACAAATACCGGGGAGCTGTTTTTT